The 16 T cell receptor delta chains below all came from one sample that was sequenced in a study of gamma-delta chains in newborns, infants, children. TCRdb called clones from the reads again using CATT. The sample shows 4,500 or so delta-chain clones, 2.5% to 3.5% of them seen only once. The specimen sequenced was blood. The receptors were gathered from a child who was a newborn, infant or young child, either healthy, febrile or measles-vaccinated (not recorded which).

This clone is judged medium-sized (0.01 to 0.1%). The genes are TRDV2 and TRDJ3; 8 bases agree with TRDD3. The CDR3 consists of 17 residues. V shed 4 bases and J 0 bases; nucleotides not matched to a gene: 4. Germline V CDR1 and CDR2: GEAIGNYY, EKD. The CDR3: CACDTGGLSWDTRQMFF. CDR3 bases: TGTGCCTGTGATACTGGGGGCCTCTCCTGGGACACCCGACAGATGTTTTTC.

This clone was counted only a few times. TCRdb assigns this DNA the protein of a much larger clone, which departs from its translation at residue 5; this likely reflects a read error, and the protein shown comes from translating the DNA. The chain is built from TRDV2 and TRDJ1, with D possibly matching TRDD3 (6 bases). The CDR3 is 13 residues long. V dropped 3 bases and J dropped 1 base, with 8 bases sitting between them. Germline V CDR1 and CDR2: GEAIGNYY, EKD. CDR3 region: CACDEIRTDKLIF. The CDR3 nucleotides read TGTGCCTGTGACGAGATACGCACCGATAAACTCATCTTT.

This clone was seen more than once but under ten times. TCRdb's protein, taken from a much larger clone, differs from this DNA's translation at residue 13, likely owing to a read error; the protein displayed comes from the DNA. The CDR3 protein is CACDTGGYGTWDARQMFF. CDR3 nucleotides: TGTGCCTGTGACACTGGGGGATACGGGACCTGGGACGCCCGACAGATGTTTTTC. This chain uses TRDV2 with TRDJ3; TRDD3 agrees at 11 bases. CDR1 and CDR2 (germline): GEAIGNYY, EKD. CDR3 length: 18 residues.

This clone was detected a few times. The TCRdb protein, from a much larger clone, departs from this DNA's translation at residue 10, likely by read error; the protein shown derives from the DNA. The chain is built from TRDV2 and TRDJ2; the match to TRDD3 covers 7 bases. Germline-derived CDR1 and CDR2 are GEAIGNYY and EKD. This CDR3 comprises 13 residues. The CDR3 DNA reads TGTGCCTGTGACACCTGGGGGACAGCACTACTCTTCTTT. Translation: CACDTWGTALLFF.

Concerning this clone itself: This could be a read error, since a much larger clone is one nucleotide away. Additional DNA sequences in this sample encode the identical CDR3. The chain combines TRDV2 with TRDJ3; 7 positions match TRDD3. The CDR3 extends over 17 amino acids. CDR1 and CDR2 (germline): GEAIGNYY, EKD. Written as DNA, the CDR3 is TGTGCCTGTGACTCCGTACTGGGGACCTGGGACACCCGGCAGATGTTTTTC. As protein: CACDSVLGTWDTRQMFF.

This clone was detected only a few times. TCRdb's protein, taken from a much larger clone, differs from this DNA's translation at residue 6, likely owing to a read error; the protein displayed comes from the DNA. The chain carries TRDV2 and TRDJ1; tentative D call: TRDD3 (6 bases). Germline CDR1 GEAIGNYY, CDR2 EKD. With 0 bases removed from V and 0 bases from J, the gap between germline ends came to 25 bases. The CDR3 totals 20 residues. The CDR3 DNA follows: TGTGCCTGTGACACCCCTCCGATCGACGCTGGGGACAAGTACACCGATAAACTCATCTTT. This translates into CACDTPPIDAGDKYTDKLIF.

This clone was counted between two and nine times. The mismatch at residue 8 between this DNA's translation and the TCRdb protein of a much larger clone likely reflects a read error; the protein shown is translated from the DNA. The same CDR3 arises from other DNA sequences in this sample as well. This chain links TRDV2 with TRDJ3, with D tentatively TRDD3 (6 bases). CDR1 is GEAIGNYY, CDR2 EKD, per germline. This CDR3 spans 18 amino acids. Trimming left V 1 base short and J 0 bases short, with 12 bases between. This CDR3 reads CACDTGGLSSWDTRQMFF. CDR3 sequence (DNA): TGTGCCTGTGACACTGGGGGCCTCAGCTCCTGGGACACCCGACAGATGTTTTTC.

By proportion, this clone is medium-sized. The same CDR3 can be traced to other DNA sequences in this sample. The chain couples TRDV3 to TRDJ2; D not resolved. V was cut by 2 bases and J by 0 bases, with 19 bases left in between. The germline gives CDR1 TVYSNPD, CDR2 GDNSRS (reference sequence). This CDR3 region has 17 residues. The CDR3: CAFRAYYPKALTAQLFF. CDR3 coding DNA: TGTGCCTTTCGGGCGTACTACCCCAAAGCTTTGACAGCACAACTCTTCTTT.

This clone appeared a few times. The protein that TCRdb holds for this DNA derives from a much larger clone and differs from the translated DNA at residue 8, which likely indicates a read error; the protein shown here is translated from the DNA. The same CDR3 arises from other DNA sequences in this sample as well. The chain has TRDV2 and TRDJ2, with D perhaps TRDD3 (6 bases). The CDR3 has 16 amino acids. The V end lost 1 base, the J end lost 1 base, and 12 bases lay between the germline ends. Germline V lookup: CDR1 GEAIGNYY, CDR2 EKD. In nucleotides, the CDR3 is TGTGCCTGTGACACGGTGGGGGCTAGTTTGACAGCACAACTCTTCTTT. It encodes CACDTVGASLTAQLFF.

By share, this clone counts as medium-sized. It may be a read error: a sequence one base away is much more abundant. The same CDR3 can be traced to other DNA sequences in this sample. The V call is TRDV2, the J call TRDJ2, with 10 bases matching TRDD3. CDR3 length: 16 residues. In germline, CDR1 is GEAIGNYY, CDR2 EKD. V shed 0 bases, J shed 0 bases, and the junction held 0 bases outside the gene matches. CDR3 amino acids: CACDTLGDTLTAQLFF. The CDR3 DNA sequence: TGTGCCTGTGACACCCTGGGGGATACTTTGACAGCACAACTCTTCTTT.

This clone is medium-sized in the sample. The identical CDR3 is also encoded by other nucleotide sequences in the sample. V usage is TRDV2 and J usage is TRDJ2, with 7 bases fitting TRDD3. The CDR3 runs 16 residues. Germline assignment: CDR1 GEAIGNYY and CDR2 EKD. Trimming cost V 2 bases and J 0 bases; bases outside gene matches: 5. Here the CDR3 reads CACDKMGEALTAQLFF. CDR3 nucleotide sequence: TGTGCCTGTGACAAAATGGGGGAAGCTTTGACAGCACAACTCTTCTTT.

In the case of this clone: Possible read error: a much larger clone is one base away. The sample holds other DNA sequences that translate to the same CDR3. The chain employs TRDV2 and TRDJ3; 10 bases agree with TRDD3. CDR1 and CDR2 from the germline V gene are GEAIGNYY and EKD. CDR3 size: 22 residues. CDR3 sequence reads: CACDYRRYWGIPSSWDTRQMFF. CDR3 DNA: TGCGCCTGTGACTACCGGAGGTACTGGGGGATCCCCAGCTCCTGGGACACCCGACAGATGTTTTTC.

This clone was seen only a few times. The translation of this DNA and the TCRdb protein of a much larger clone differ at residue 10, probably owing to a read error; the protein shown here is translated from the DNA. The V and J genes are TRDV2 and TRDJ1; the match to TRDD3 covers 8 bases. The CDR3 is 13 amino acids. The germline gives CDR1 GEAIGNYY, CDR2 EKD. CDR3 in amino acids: CACDKGYADNLIF. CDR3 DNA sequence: TGTGCCTGTGACAAGGGATACGCCGATAATCTCATCTTT.

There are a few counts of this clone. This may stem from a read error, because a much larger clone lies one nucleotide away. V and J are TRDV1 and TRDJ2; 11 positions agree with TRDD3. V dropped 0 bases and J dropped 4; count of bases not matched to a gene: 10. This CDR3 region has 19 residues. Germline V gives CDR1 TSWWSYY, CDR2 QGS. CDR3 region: CALGELPLWGIRETAQLFF. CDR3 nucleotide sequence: TGTGCTCTTGGGGAACTCCCCCTTTGGGGGATACGGGAGACAGCACAACTCTTCTTT.

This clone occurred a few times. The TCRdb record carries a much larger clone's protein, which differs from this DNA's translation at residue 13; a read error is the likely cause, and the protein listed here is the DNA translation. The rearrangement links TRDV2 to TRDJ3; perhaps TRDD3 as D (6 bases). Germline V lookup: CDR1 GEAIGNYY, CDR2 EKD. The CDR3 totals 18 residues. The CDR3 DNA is TGTGCCTGTGACACTCTTGGGGGTAGCTCCTGGGACGCCCGACAGATGTTTTTC. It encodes CACDTLGGSSWDARQMFF.

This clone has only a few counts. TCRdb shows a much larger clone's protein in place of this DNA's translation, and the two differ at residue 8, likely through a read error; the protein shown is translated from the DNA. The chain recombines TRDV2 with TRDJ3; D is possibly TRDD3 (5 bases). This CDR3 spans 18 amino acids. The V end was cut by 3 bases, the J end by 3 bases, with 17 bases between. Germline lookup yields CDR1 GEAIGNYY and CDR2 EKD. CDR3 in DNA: TGTGCCTGTGACCAGACGGGGGCTACAAACTGGGACACCCGACAGATGTTTTTC. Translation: CACDQTGATNWDTRQMFF.